This T cell receptor (beta chain) was retrieved from a study of siplizumab effects on memory and regulatory T cells. Study results and limitations: Alloreactive sequences tracing back to unstimulated CD4+ memory cells were significantly reduced by siplizumab. The authors did not confirm suppressive function in proliferating Tregs from siplizumab cultures.

CDR1 is SEHNR and CDR2 is FQNEAQ in the germline V gene (reference sequence). V gave up 1 base and J gave up 7 bases, with 13 bases separating them. This CDR3 spans 15 amino acids. Assay: immunoSEQ multiplex PCR; the TCRdb copy retains only in-frame clones and omits some. In the table there are around 86,000 clones, around 94% of which are singletons. With regard to this clone: The antigen is not known.

The sample taken for sequencing was non-Treg CD4+ T cells sorted from blood. The clonotype originates from a human donor in good health. The chain uses TRBV7-9 and TRBJ1-4; unclear D gene. This CDR3 is CASSLVAGMSEKLFF. The CDR3 bases are TGTGCCAGCAGCTTAGTGGCCGGGATGAGTGAAAAACTGTTTTTT.